This TCR beta chain was recovered during a study of T cell responses to AZD1222 COVID-19 vaccine. Overall study: Recipients boosted at about 4 weeks or about 12 weeks are pooled. Overall study results and limits: The reported proportion of spike-specific TCRs targeting unmutated variant regions was nearly half. Regions 160-218 and 743-854 dominated among vaccine-associated CD4 TCRs spanning spike. Spike-specific TCR breadth and depth were elevated following two AZD1222 doses.

V shed 5 bases, J shed 6 bases, and the junction held 9 bases outside the gene matches. This CDR3 is built from 15 residues. The V gene's germline CDR1 is SEHNR and CDR2 FQNEAQ (reference sequence). This table comes from immunoSEQ multiplex PCR, and its TCRdb copy is limited to in-frame clones, with some not included. The sample records more than 90,000 clones, approximately 84% being singletons. As to this clone: Its antigen is undetermined.

This specimen consisted of peripheral blood, obtained on day 0 of AZD1222 vaccination. The sequence was obtained from an adult in good health. The chain carries TRBV7-9 and TRBJ1-5, with 8 bases aligning to TRBD1. The CDR3 nucleotides are TGTGCCAGCAGCCACGATGACAGGGGTACTCAGCCCCAGCATTTT. It codes for CASSHDDRGTQPQHF.